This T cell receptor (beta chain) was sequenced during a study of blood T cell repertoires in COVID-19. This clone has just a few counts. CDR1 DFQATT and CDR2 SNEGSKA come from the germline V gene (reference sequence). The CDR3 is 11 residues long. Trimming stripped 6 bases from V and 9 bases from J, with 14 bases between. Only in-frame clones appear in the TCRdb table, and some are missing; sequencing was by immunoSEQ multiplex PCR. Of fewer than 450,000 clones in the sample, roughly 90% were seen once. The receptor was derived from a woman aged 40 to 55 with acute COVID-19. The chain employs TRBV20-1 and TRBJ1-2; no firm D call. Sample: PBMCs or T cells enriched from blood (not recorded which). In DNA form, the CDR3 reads TGCAGTGCCGGACGGGGAGGGAGCTACACCTTC. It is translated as CSAGRGGSYTF.